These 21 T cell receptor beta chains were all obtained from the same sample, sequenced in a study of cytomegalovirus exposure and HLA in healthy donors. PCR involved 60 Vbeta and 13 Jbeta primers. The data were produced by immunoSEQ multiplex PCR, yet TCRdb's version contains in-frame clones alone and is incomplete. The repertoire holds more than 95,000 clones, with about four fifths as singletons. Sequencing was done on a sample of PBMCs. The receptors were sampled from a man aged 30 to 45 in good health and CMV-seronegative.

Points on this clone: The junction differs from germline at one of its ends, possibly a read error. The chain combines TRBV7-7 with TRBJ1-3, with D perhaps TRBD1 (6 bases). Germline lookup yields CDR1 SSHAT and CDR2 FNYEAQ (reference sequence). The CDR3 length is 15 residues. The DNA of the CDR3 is TGTGCTAGCAGCCTATCGGACAGCTCTGGAAACACCATATATTTT. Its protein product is CASSLSDSSGNTIYF. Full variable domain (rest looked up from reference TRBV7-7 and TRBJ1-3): GAGVSQSPRYKVTKRGQDVTLRCDPISSHATLYWYQQALGQGPEFLTYFNYEAQPDKSGLPSDRFSAERPEGSISTLTIQRTEQRDSAMYRCASSLSDSSGNTIYFGEGSWLTVV.

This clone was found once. The CDR3 protein is CASSPGLSEPQHF. CDR3 DNA sequence: TGTGCCAGCAGCCCAGGGCTTAGTGAGCCCCAGCATTTT. The chain couples TRBV11-2 to TRBJ1-5; TRBD1 might be the D (5 bases). The CDR3 is made up of 13 amino acids. CDR1 and CDR2 from the germline V gene are SGHAT and FQNNGV. Between the trimmed V and J ends, which lost 5 bases and 8 bases, there was a span of 13 bases.

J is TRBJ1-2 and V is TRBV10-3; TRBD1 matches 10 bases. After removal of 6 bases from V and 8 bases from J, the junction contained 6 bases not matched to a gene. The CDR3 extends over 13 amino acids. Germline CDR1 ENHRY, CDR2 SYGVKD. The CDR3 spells CAIRETGGGGYTF. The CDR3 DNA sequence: TGTGCCATCAGAGAGACAGGGGGCGGGGGCTACACCTTC.

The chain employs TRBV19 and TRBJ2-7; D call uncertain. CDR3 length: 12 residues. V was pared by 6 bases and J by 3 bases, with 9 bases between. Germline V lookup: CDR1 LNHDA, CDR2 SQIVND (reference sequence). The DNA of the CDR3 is TGTGCCAGTAGCCCCGGTGGCTACGAGCAGTACTTC. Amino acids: CASSPGGYEQYF.

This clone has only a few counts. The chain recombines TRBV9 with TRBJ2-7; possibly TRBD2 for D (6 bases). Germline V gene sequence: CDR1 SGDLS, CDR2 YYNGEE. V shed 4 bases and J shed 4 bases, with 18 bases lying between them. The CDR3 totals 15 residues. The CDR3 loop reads CASSSHGGALYEQYF. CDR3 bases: TGTGCCAGCAGCTCTCACGGGGGAGCATTATACGAGCAGTACTTC.

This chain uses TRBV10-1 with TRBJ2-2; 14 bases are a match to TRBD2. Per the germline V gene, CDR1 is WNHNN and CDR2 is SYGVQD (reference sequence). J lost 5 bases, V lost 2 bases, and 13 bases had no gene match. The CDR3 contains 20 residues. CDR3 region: CASSETPGTSGGAGTGELFF. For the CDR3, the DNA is TGCGCCAGCAGTGAGACCCCCGGGACTAGCGGGGGCGCGGGGACCGGGGAGCTGTTTTTT.

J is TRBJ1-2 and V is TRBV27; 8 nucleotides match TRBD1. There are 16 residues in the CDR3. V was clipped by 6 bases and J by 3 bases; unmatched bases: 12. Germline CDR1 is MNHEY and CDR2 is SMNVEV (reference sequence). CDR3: CASSTYPTGDDYGYTF. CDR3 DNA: TGTGCCAGCAGCACGTATCCGACAGGGGACGACTATGGCTACACCTTC.

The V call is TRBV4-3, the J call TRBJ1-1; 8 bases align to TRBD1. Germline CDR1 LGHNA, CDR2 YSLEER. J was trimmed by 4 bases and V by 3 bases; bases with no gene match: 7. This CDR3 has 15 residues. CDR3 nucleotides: TGCGCCAGCAGCCATTCGGACAGGGACGGCACTGAAGCTTTCTTT. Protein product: CASSHSDRDGTEAFF.

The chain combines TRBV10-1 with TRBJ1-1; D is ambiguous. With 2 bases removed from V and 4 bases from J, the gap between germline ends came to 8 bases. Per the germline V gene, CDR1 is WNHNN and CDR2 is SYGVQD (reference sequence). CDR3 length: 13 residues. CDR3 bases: TGCGCCAGCAGTGAGGAGGGTTTCACTGAAGCTTTCTTT. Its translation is CASSEEGFTEAFF.

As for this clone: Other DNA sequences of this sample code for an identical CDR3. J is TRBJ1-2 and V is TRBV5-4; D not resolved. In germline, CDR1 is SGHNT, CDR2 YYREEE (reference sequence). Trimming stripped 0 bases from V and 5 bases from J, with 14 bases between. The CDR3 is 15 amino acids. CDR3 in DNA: TGTGCCAGCAGCTTGGGAGGTCAGTTGGTGTATGGCTACACCTTC. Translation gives CASSLGGQLVYGYTF.

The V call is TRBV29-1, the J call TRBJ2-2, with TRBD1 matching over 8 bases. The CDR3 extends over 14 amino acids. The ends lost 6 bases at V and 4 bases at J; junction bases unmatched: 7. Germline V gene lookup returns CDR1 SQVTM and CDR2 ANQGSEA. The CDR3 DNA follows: TGCAGCGTGGCGACAGGGGCGACCACCGGGGAGCTGTTTTTT. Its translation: CSVATGATTGELFF.

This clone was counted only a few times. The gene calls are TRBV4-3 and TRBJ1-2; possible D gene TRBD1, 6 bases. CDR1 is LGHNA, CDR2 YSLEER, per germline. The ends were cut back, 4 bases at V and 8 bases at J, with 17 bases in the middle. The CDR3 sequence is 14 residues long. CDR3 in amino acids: CASSRGTTGLGYTF. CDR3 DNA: TGCGCCAGCAGCCGAGGAACCACAGGGTTGGGCTACACCTTC.

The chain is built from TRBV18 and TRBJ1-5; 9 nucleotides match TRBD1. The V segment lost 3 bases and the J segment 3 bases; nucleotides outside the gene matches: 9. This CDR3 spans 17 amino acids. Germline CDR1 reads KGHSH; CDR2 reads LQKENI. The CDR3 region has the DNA TGTGCCAGCTCACCCTTTCCCCACAGGGGGCTCAATCAGCCCCAGCATTTT. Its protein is CASSPFPHRGLNQPQHF.

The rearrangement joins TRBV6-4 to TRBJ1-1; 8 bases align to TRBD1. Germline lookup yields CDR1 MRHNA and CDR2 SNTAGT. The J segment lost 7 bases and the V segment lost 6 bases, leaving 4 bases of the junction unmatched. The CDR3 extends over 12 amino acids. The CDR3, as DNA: TGTGCCAGCAGGGGGACAGGAAGTGAAGCTTTCTTT. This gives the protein CASRGTGSEAFF.

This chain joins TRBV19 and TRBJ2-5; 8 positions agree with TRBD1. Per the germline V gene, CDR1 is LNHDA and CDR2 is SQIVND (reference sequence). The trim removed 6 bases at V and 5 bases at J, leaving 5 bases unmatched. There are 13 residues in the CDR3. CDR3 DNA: TGTGCCAGTAGCCAGACAGGGGCTGAGACCCAGTACTTC. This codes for CASSQTGAETQYF.

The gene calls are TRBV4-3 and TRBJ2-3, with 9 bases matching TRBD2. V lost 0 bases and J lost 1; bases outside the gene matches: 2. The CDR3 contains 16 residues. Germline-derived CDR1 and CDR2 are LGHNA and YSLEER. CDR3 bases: TGCGCCAGCAGCCAAGATAGCGGGGGAGGCACAGATACGCAGTATTTT. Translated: CASSQDSGGGTDTQYF.

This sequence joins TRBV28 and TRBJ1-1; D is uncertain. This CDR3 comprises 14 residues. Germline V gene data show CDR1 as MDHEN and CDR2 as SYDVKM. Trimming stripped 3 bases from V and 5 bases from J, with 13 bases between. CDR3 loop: CASSLWAQKTEAFF. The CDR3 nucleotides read TGTGCCAGCAGTTTGTGGGCTCAAAAAACTGAAGCTTTCTTT.

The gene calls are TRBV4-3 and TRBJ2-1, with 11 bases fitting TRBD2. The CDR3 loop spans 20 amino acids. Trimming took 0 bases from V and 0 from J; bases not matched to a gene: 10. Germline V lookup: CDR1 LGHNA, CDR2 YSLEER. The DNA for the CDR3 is TGCGCCAGCAGCCAAGATCTTTTTAGCGGGAGGGCCAGCTCCTACAATGAGCAGTTCTTC. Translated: CASSQDLFSGRASSYNEQFF.

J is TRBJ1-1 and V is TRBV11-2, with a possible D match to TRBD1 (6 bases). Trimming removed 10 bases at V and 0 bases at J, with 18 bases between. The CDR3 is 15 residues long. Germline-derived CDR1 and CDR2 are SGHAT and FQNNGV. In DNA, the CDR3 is TGTGCCACCCGGACAGCTCTCTCCATGAACACTGAAGCTTTCTTT. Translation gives CATRTALSMNTEAFF.

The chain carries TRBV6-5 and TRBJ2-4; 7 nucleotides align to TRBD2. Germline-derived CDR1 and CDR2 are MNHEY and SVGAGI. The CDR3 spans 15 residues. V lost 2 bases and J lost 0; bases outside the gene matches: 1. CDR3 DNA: TGTGCCAGCAGTTACCCTAGCGGAGCCAAAAACATTCAGTACTTC. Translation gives CASSYPSGAKNIQYF.

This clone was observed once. The CDR3 loop is CASTEPGSSYEQYF. CDR3 nucleotide sequence: TGTGCCAGCACAGAGCCAGGTAGCTCCTACGAGCAGTACTTC. This chain joins TRBV25-1 and TRBJ2-7, with D unclear. The length of the CDR3 is 14 residues. V was shortened by 7 bases and J by 0 bases, with 13 bases between the two germline ends. Germline CDR1 reads MGHDK; CDR2 reads SYGVNS.